Listed below are T cell receptor beta chains from one sample, sequenced in a study of cytomegalovirus exposure and HLA in healthy donors. Profiling relied on immunoSEQ multiplex PCR, and the TCRdb table lists in-frame clones only, not all of them. The table lists about 130,000 clones, approximately 85% of them singletons, with about 1.5% in the top ten. The material sequenced was PBMCs. All receptors derive from a boy aged 5-17 years in good health and CMV-seronegative. The CDR3 runs from the conserved cysteine through the conserved F or W. A D gene is named only where the DNA matches it firmly. Clone size is stated in some rows and not others, as once, few, many or a class when expanded.

clone_size	v_call	j_call	d_call	cdr3_aa	cdr3_nt
NA	TRBV4-1	TRBJ1-1	NA	CASSQGVEAFF	TGCGCCAGCAGCCAAGGAGTTGAAGCTTTCTTT
NA	TRBV6-1	TRBJ1-1	TRBD1	CASSERSMRGTGNAEAFF	TGTGCCAGCAGTGAACGAAGTATGAGAGGGACAGGGAATGCTGAAGCTTTCTTT
NA	TRBV11-2	TRBJ1-1	TRBD1	CASSLEGQGHTEAFF	TGTGCCAGCAGCTTGGAGGGACAGGGACACACTGAAGCTTTCTTT
once	TRBV29-1	TRBJ1-1	NA	CSVKPIKANTEAFF	TGCAGCGTCAAACCCATAAAAGCGAACACTGAAGCTTTCTTT
NA	TRBV25-1	TRBJ2-5	TRBD1	CASSGLPEDRDEETQYF	TGTGCCAGCAGTGGCTTACCCGAGGACAGGGACGAAGAGACCCAGTACTTC
once	TRBV29-1	TRBJ2-5	NA	CSASYQETQYF	TGCAGCGCCTCGTACCAAGAGACCCAGTACTTC
NA	TRBV7-8	TRBJ1-1	NA	CASSSRGDTEAFF	TGTGCCAGCAGCTCACGGGGGGACACTGAAGCTTTCTTT
NA	TRBV4-2	TRBJ1-3	NA	CASSQAGGGNTIYF	TGTGCCAGCAGCCAAGCCGGTGGTGGAAACACCATATATTTT
NA	TRBV30	TRBJ2-4	TRBD2	CAWSEPFYRREGQNIQYF	TGTGCCTGGAGTGAACCATTCTATAGGCGGGAGGGCCAAAACATTCAGTACTTC
few	TRBV6-1	TRBJ1-1	TRBD1	CASSPHRGPNTEAFF	TGTGCCAGCAGTCCCCACAGGGGGCCAAACACTGAAGCTTTCTTT
NA	TRBV11-2	TRBJ2-7	TRBD1	CASSLPRTGGYEQYF	TGTGCCAGCAGCTTACCCAGGACAGGGGGCTACGAGCAGTACTTC
NA	TRBV5-1	TRBJ2-2	TRBD1	CASSLSGQGMGNTGELFF	TGCGCCAGCAGCTTGTCGGGACAGGGGATGGGAAACACCGGGGAGCTGTTTTTT
NA	TRBV4-3	TRBJ2-7	NA	CASSQESGVAYEQYF	TGCGCCAGCAGCCAAGAATCAGGGGTAGCCTACGAGCAGTACTTC
NA	TRBV5-4	TRBJ2-7	NA	CASSLGQSYEQYF	TGTGCCAGCAGCTTGGGACAGTCCTACGAGCAGTACTTC
NA	TRBV18	TRBJ1-6	NA	CASSLNPPDTNSPLHF	TGTGCCAGCTCACTGAACCCCCCGGACACCAATTCACCCCTCCACTTT
once	TRBV7-9	TRBJ2-5	NA	CASSLEGLTQYF	TGTGCCAGCAGCTTAGAGGGGTTGACCCAGTACTTC
NA	TRBV5-1	TRBJ2-7	NA	CASSTGSYEQYF	TGCGCCAGCAGCACAGGTTCCTACGAGCAGTACTTC
few	TRBV2	TRBJ1-2	NA	CASKADSTNYGYTF	TGTGCCAGCAAAGCGGACAGTACTAACTATGGCTACACCTTC
NA	TRBV5-1	TRBJ2-2	NA	CASSSGQNTGELFF	TGCGCCAGCAGCTCAGGACAGAACACCGGGGAGCTGTTTTTT
NA	TRBV19	TRBJ2-7	TRBD2	CASSIASGSYEQYF	TGTGCCAGTAGTATTGCTAGCGGGAGCTACGAGCAGTACTTC
NA	TRBV18	TRBJ1-1	TRBD1	CASSPPESGGDQWDTEAFF	TGTGCCAGCTCCCCTCCCGAGTCAGGGGGTGATCAATGGGACACTGAAGCTTTCTTT
NA	TRBV7-9	TRBJ1-1	NA	CASSQLEAFF	TGTGCCAGCAGCCAACTTGAAGCTTTCTTT
NA	TRBV6-1	TRBJ1-2	TRBD1	CASSGRTGPLYGYTF	TGTGCCAGCAGCGGGCGGACAGGGCCTCTCTATGGCTACACCTTC
NA	TRBV7-7	TRBJ2-2	TRBD1	CASSPDRGNTGELFF	TGTGCTAGCAGCCCGGACAGGGGGAACACCGGGGAGCTGTTTTTT
few	TRBV4-3	TRBJ1-5	NA	CASSQDLAGNQPQHF	TGCGCCAGCAGCCAAGATTTGGCAGGAAATCAGCCCCAGCATTTT
NA	TRBV5-1	TRBJ2-5	TRBD2	CASSLEGQGGETQYF	TGCGCCAGCAGCTTGGAAGGGCAGGGAGGGGAGACCCAGTACTTC
NA	TRBV19	TRBJ1-2	NA	CASSINDLGGCGYTF	TGTGCCAGTAGTATAAATGACCTGGGAGGGTGTGGCTACACCTTC
NA	TRBV30	TRBJ2-3	NA	CAWSVQGRSTDTQYF	TGTGCCTGGAGTGTACAAGGGAGGTCCACAGATACGCAGTATTTT
NA	TRBV25-1	TRBJ2-7	NA	CASSNTKTGSYEQYF	TGTGCCAGCAGCAATACTAAAACAGGTTCCTACGAGCAGTACTTC
NA	TRBV15	TRBJ1-4	NA	CATSRDLAAGKLFF	TGTGCCACCAGCAGAGATCTAGCGGCTGGAAAACTGTTTTTT
few	TRBV6-4	TRBJ2-3	NA	CASSNRDTSSTDTQYF	TGTGCCAGCAGCAACCGGGACACCTCTAGCACAGATACGCAGTATTTT
few	TRBV4-3	TRBJ1-1	TRBD1	CASSPEQGALNTEAFF	TGCGCCAGCAGCCCCGAGCAGGGGGCCCTAAACACTGAAGCTTTCTTT
NA	TRBV5-1	TRBJ2-3	TRBD1	CASSLGQGPDTQYF	TGCGCCAGCAGCCTGGGACAGGGACCCGATACGCAGTATTTT
NA	TRBV28	TRBJ1-5	TRBD1	CASSLVGQASNQPQHF	TGTGCCAGCAGTTTAGTGGGACAGGCTAGCAATCAGCCCCAGCATTTT
once	TRBV10-3	TRBJ2-7	TRBD1	CAARTGEVEQYF	TGTGCCGCGAGGACAGGGGAGGTCGAGCAGTACTTC
NA	TRBV4-3	TRBJ2-1	TRBD1	CASSQNRGRYEQFF	TGCGCCAGCAGCCAAAACAGGGGCCGGTACGAGCAGTTCTTC
NA	TRBV7-8	TRBJ2-1	TRBD2	CASSLLIAGEKLEQFF	TGTGCCAGCAGCTTATTAATAGCGGGAGAAAAACTTGAGCAGTTCTTC
NA	TRBV6-5	TRBJ2-3	TRBD2	CASSYLSSGKTDTQYF	TGTGCCAGCAGTTACTTGTCTAGCGGGAAGACAGATACGCAGTATTTT
once	TRBV19	TRBJ1-6	NA	CASSIGRQNSPLHF	TGTGCCAGTAGTATTGGCCGCCAGAATTCACCCCTCCACTTT
NA	TRBV4-1	TRBJ2-7	NA	CASSQERTERHEQYF	TGCGCCAGCAGCCAAGAAAGGACAGAAAGACACGAGCAGTACTTC
once	TRBV7-9	TRBJ1-1	NA	CASSAGQPNTEAFF	TGTGCCAGCAGCGCAGGACAGCCGAACACTGAAGCTTTCTTT
NA	TRBV29-1	TRBJ1-1	TRBD1	CSADRGRQEAFF	TGCAGCGCGGACAGGGGCCGTCAAGAAGCTTTCTTT